The entry below describes one T cell receptor (beta chain). This sample is drawn from a study of CD8 T cells in Susac syndrome. From germline, CDR1 is LGHDT and CDR2 YNNKEL (reference sequence). V was trimmed by 0 bases and J by 8 bases, leaving 5 bases between them. The CDR3 has 12 amino acids. With random hexamers, about 0.5 to 1 ug RNA was reverse transcribed. Multiplex immunoSEQ PCR targeted 54 Vbeta and 13 Jbeta TCR beta segments. TCRdb processed the immunoSEQ multiplex PCR reads anew with MiXCR; each CDR3 protein has one entry. The table includes roughly 130,000 distinct CDR3 sequences, roughly 96% detected once. Peripheral blood CD8+ and CD4+ T cells were profiled by TCR beta sequencing.

The material sequenced was CD4+ T cells from PBMCs. The receptor comes from a human donor in good health. This chain links TRBV3-1 with TRBJ2-1; D gene unclear. The CDR3 region is CASSQDGDEQFF. DNA for the CDR3: TGTGCCAGCAGCCAAGATGGAGATGAGCAGTTCTTC.